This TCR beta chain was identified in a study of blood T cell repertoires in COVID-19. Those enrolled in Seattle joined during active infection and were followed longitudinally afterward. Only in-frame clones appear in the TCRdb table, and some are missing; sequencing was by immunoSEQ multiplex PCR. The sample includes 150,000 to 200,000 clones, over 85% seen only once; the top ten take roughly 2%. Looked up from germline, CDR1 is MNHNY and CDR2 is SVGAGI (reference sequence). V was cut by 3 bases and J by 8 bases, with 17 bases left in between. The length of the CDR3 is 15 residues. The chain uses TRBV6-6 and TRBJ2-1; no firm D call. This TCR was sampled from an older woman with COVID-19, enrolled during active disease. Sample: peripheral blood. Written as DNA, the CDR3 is TGTGCCAGCAGTTATCGTTTCCTCGAGGCCTATGAGCAGTTCTTC. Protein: CASSYRFLEAYEQFF.